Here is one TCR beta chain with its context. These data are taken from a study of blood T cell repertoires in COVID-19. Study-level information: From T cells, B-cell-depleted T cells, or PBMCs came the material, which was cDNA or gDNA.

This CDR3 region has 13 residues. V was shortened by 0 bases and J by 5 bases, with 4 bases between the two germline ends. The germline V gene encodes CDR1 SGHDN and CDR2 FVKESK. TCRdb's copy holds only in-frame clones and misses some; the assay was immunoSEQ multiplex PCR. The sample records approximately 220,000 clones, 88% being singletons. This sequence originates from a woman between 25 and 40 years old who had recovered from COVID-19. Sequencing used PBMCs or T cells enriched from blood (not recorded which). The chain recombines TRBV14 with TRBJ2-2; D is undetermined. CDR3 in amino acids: CASSQDLTGELFF. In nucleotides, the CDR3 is TGTGCCAGCAGCCAAGATCTAACCGGGGAGCTGTTTTTT.